This T cell receptor beta chain was identified during a study of CD8+ T cells in alopecia areata. Extracted RNA was reverse transcribed into cDNA, the sequencing template. Profiled with immunoSEQ multiplex PCR; TCRdb holds only in-frame clones, not every one. The profile shows roughly 200,000 clones, more than 60% of them singletons. V lost 0 bases and J lost 7, with 6 bases in between. This CDR3 contains 13 residues. Germline V gene data show CDR1 as LGHNA and CDR2 as YSLEER. The sequencing used CD4+ T cells sorted from blood, collected at week 0. This chain uses TRBV4-3 with TRBJ1-4; no definite D call. This TCR derives from a human donor with alopecia areata. The CDR3 loop reads CASSQEFGEKLFF. CDR3 nucleotides: TGCGCCAGCAGCCAAGAATTCGGTGAAAAACTGTTTTTT.